The T cell receptor (beta chain) under discussion was sequenced for a study of T-cell reconstitution after alpha-beta-depleted transplantation in children (dated by TCRdb to the mid-2010s). Looking at the study overall: T-cell immune reconstitution after TCRalphabeta/CD19-depleted allogeneic hematopoietic cell transplantation in children was quantitatively tracked in the study by means of TCR repertoire profiling. Beyond this particular receptor, the publication reports: The apparently early alphabetaT-cell count recovery about two months after transplant was reportedly dependent on only several hundred rapidly expanded clones derived from non-depleted graft cells. The high TCRbeta diversity at day 60 in some patients was ascribed to recipient T cells and intrathymic progenitors that had survived conditioning. Over subsequent months, a decline in hyperexpanded clone frequencies was noted, and after one year, T-cell counts and TCRbeta diversity were mostly ascribed to newly produced T cells.

In the germline V gene, CDR1 corresponds to SGHRS and CDR2 to YFSETQ. The CDR3 has 13 amino acids, counting the end cysteine and phenylalanine. Only the CDR3 part of the read is kept: 39 bases, read in frame from the first base. V loses 3 bases of germline sequence and J loses 4 bases, and the interval between the two ends is 11 bases. To prepare the library, PCR was applied. Sequenced on an Illumina HiSeq 2500. TCR library preparation used molecular barcoding, with unique molecular identifiers applied to normalize quantification of the TCRbeta repertoire. TCRdb's own reprocessing of the public reads used fastp at Q25 and MiXCR and kept productive beta chains. Identical CDR3 protein sequences are pooled into one entry, listed with their most common genes and DNA. The sample data list around 100,000 distinct CDR3 sequences, and 10% of these were observed just once. Of the sample, roughly a third falls within the top ten clones.

Sample treatment or condition, as interpreted from the label and publication: allogeneic hematopoietic cell transplantation with graft depleted of TCRalphabeta T cells and CD19 B cells. Transplant recipients were children who received TCRalphabeta/CD19-depleted allogeneic hematopoietic cell grafts. This clonotype was picked up many times. The antigen it recognizes is unknown. No much larger clone is present one base from it, and per-base qualities are unavailable. The sequencing here drew on PBMCs, taken before TCRalphabeta/CD19-depleted stem cell transplant. Here the chain combines TRBV5-1 and TRBJ2-7; the D gene lacks a confident call. The sequence was collected from a boy aged 2 to 9 with acute lymphoblastic leukemia, due to receive a stem cell transplant. The CDR3 reads as follows: CASSSNGLYEQYF. The DNA sequence reads TGCGCCAGCAGCTCGAACGGGTTATACGAGCAGTACTTC.